A selection of T cell receptor beta chains follows, all from one sample in a study of tumour-infiltrating T cells in Burkitt lymphoma. The data were produced by immunoSEQ multiplex PCR, yet TCRdb's version contains in-frame clones alone and is incomplete. This sample has around 7,400 clones; 60% to 75% occur once, and the top ten carry around 40%. Specimen: tumor tissue. The receptors originated from a human donor with diffuse large B-cell lymphoma. Each CDR3 is given with its conserved first and last residue. Fields, in order: V gene, clone size, J gene, D gene, CDR3 DNA, CDR3 protein. D genes are given only for firm matches. Where a row states a size, it is once, few, many or the class of an expanded clone; other rows omit it.

TRBV5-1	-	TRBJ1-2	-	TGCGCCAGCAGCTTGGAGGGAAGCCCTTTATCTGGCTACACCTTC	CASSLEGSPLSGYTF
TRBV7-3	-	TRBJ2-2	TRBD1	TGTGCCAGCAGCATGCAGGGACAGCGAAACACCGGGGAGCTGTTTTTT	CASSMQGQRNTGELFF
TRBV6-4	-	TRBJ1-2	-	TGTGCCAGCCTCCCCGGCCTCCCAAACTATGGCTACACCTTC	CASLPGLPNYGYTF
TRBV25-1	-	TRBJ1-1	-	TGTGCCAGCAGTGAAGGTTGGGGGGACACTGAAGCTTTCTTT	CASSEGWGDTEAFF
TRBV6-5	medium-sized	TRBJ1-1	-	TGTGCCAGCGATTCCGGGATCGAAGCTTTCTTT	CASDSGIEAFF
TRBV4-1	-	TRBJ2-7	TRBD2	TGCGCCAGCAGCCAAATGACTAGCGGGGGTTACGAGCAGTACTTC	CASSQMTSGGYEQYF
TRBV6-1	few	TRBJ1-5	-	TGTGCCAGCAGTCCACAGGGAGACCAGCCCCAGCATTTT	CASSPQGDQPQHF
TRBV28	-	TRBJ2-7	-	TGTGCCAGCAGTTTATCTGCGGGGGCCTCCTACGAGCAGTACTTC	CASSLSAGASYEQYF
TRBV4-3	-	TRBJ2-5	-	TGCGCCAGCAGCCAAGACCCCAGCCGACTTGGGAGGGAGACCCAGTACTTC	CASSQDPSRLGRETQYF
TRBV6-5	-	TRBJ1-1	-	TGTGCCAGCAGTCGCCGGCAGAGCACTGAAGCTTTCTTT	CASSRRQSTEAFF
TRBV4-2	once	TRBJ1-5	-	TGTGCCAGCAGCCAAGGTGGGCAGGGAGGTCAGCCCCAGCATTTT	CASSQGGQGGQPQHF
TRBV15	once	TRBJ2-7	-	TGTGCCACCAGCAGGGGTGAGACAGCCACCTACGAGCAGTACTTC	CATSRGETATYEQYF
TRBV2	-	TRBJ2-1	TRBD2	TGTGCCAGCAGGGAGACTAGCGGGTTCTACAATGAGCAGTTCTTC	CASRETSGFYNEQFF
TRBV5-1	-	TRBJ2-1	-	TGCGCCAGCAGCCCCCGACAGGCAAATGAGCAGTTCTTC	CASSPRQANEQFF
TRBV2	-	TRBJ1-1	-	TGTGCCAGCAGTGTTCGACGAGAAACTGAAGCTTTCTTT	CASSVRRETEAFF
TRBV2	-	TRBJ2-5	-	TGTGCCAGCAGTCGCGGGGTGGGCGAGACCCAGTACTTC	CASSRGVGETQYF
TRBV5-4	-	TRBJ1-5	-	TGTGCCAGCAGCCTTGCGGGATTCAATCAGCCCCAGCATTTT	CASSLAGFNQPQHF
TRBV27	-	TRBJ1-1	-	TGTGCCAGCAGTTTATACGCCGTGAACACTGAAGCTTTCTTT	CASSLYAVNTEAFF
TRBV7-9	-	TRBJ1-2	TRBD1	TGTGCCAGCAGCGCGGACAGGCATAGACCATTCTATGGCTACACCTTC	CASSADRHRPFYGYTF
TRBV5-1	-	TRBJ2-1	-	TGCGCCAGCAGCTTGCACAGCCCCGGGTACAATGAGCAGTTCTTC	CASSLHSPGYNEQFF
TRBV5-6	-	TRBJ1-1	-	TGTGCCAGCAGCTTGGGTGCTGGCGTGGCGAACACTGAAGCTTTCTTT	CASSLGAGVANTEAFF
TRBV29-1	-	TRBJ1-1	-	TGCAGCGTTGAGGAAGCTTTCTTT	CSVEEAFF
TRBV2	few	TRBJ1-5	-	TGTGCCAGCAGGCCACAGGGAGGGTTAAATCAGCCCCAGCATTTT	CASRPQGGLNQPQHF
TRBV7-9	-	TRBJ1-1	TRBD1	TGTGCCAGCAGACCCGGGACAGGGCTCGGAAACACTGAAGCTTTCTTT	CASRPGTGLGNTEAFF
TRBV2	few	TRBJ2-1	-	TGTGCAGAGGGCTCCTACAATGAGCAGTTCTTC	CAEGSYNEQFF
TRBV5-1	-	TRBJ2-7	-	TGCGCCAGCTCCCTGACTCCTACAGGGAGTTCGTACGAGCAGTACTTC	CASSLTPTGSSYEQYF
TRBV5-1	-	TRBJ1-5	TRBD1	TGCGCCAGCAGCTGGGACAGCCCTAGCAATCAGCCCCAGCATTTT	CASSWDSPSNQPQHF
TRBV6-5	-	TRBJ1-5	-	TGTGCCAGCAGTTACTCGCAGGCTTTCAATCAGCCCCAGCATTTT	CASSYSQAFNQPQHF
TRBV7-9	-	TRBJ1-6	-	TGTGCCAGCAGCTTAGGGCAGGGGTTTTATAATTCACCCCTCCACTTT	CASSLGQGFYNSPLHF
TRBV5-8	-	TRBJ2-1	TRBD2	TGTGCCAGCAGCTTCACGGGGGGGCCCTACAATGAGCAGTTCTTC	CASSFTGGPYNEQFF
TRBV13	-	TRBJ1-2	-	TGTGCCAGCACCTTAAGATGGGCTAACTATGGCTACACCTTC	CASTLRWANYGYTF
TRBV6-5	-	TRBJ2-7	TRBD1	TGTGCCAGCAATCCAAGGGGGCAGGGTTACGAGCAGTACTTC	CASNPRGQGYEQYF
TRBV2	-	TRBJ1-2	-	TGTGCCAGCAGGCCCGCGTGGGGGAACTATGGCTACACCTTC	CASRPAWGNYGYTF
TRBV9	-	TRBJ2-5	TRBD2	TGTGCCAGCAGCCCCCGGGGAGGGGAGACCCAGTACTTC	CASSPRGGETQYF
TRBV6-5	once	TRBJ1-6	-	TGTGCCAGCAGTCCCCGTAGCGGCTTCAATTCACCCCTCCACTTT	CASSPRSGFNSPLHF
TRBV5-1	-	TRBJ1-4	-	TGCGCCAGCAGCTTGTACTCGGGGGTTAATGAAAAACTGTTTTTT	CASSLYSGVNEKLFF
TRBV5-1	-	TRBJ1-2	-	TGCGCCAGCAGCCGGACGGGGTCGGTTATGCGGGGCTACACCTTC	CASSRTGSVMRGYTF
TRBV7-9	few	TRBJ1-4	TRBD1	TGTGCCAGCAGACCGACAGGGGGCCAATCGGAAACTAATGAAAAACTGTTTTTT	CASRPTGGQSETNEKLFF